This T cell receptor (beta chain) is drawn from a study of control samples from healthy donors and cancer patients. Clones were sequenced by immunoSEQ multiplex PCR, and TCRdb holds only the in-frame ones, with some missing. Among under 150,000 clones listed, about 95% were seen once. The CDR3 runs to 13 residues. V lost 3 bases to trimming and J lost 6 bases, with 12 bases between them. CDR1 and CDR2 from the germline V gene are SQVTM and ANQGSEA. Source material: blood. This chain links TRBV29-1 with TRBJ2-1; TRBD1 is a possible D gene (5 bases). The sequence was obtained from a man aged 25 to 45 in good health. This CDR3 reads CSVDRQGGNEQFF. CDR3 bases: TGCAGCGTTGATAGGCAGGGTGGCAATGAGCAGTTCTTC.